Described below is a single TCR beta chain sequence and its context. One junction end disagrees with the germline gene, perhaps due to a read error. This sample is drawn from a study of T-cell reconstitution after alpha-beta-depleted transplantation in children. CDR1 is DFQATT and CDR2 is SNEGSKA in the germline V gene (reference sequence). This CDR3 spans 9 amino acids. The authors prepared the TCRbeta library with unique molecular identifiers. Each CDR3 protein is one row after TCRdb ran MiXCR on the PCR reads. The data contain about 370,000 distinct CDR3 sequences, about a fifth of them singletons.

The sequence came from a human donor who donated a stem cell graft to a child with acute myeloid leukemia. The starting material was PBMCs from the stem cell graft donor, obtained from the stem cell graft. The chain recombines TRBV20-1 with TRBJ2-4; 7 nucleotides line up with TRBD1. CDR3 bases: TGCAGTGCGCCGGGACAGCGGTCCTTC. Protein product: CSAPGQRSF.